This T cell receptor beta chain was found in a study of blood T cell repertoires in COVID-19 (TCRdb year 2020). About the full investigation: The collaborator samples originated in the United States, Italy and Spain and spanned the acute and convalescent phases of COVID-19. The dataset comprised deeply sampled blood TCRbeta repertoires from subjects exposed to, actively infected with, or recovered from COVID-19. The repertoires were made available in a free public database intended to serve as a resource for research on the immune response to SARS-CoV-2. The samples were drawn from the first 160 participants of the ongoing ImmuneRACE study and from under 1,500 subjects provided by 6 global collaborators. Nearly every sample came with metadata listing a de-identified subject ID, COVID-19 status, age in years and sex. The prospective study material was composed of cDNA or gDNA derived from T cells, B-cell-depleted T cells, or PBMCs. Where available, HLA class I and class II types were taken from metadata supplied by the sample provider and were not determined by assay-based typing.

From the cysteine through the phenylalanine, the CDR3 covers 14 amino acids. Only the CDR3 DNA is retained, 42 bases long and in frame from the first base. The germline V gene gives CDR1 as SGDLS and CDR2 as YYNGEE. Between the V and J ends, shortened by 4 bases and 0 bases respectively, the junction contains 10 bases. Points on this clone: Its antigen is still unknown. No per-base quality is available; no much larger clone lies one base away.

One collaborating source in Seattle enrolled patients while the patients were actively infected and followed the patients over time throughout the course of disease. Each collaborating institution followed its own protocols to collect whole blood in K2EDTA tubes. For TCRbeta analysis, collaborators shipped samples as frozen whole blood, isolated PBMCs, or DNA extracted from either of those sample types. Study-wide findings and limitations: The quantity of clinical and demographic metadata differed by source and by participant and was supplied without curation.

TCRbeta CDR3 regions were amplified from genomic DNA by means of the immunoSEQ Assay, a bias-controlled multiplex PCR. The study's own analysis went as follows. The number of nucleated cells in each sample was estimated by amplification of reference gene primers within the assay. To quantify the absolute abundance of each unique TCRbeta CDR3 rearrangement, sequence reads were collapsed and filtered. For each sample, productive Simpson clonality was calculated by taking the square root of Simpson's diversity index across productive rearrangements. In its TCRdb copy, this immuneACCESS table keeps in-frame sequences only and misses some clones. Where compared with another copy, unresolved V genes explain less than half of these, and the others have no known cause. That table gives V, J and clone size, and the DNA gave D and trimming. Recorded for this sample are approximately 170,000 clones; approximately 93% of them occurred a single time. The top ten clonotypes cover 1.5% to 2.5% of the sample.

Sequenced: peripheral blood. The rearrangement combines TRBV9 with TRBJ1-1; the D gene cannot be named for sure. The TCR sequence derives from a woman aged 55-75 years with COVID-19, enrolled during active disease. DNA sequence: TGTGCCAGCAGCCAAACAGCTTTGAACACTGAAGCTTTCTTT. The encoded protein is CASSQTALNTEAFF.